This T cell receptor (beta chain) stems from a study of Graves' ophthalmopathy and Graves' hyperthyroidism. Findings and limits, study-wide: Ophthalmopathy progression cases were predicted by the model with 55% to 71% sensitivity and roughly 72% specificity. In blood, most expanded thyroid clonotypes above 0.001 frequency were also detected.

Donors with ophthalmopathy: moderate-to-severe activity, CAS ≥3, NOSPECS ≥4, duration under 3 months. As the template, RNA transcripts were used to amplify TCR beta CDR3 regions. HTBI primers were employed in first-round RT-PCR, then a second-round multiplex PCR followed. TCRdb passed the multiplex PCR reads through MiXCR, listing each CDR3 protein once. The sample contains approximately 460,000 distinct CDR3 sequences, over 13% of which appear only once. This clonotype was seen repeatedly, ten times or more. Antigen: not known. This TCR came from a woman younger than 45 with Graves' ophthalmopathy. Sequencing was performed on blood.

CDR3 bases: TGTGCCAGCAGTTTACGGCCCAGAAACCGGATCGAGCAGTACTTC. This translates into CASSLRPRNRIEQYF. The rearrangement links TRBV28 to TRBJ2-7, with D uncertain. The CDR3 runs to 15 residues. V was trimmed by 2 bases and J by 6 bases, leaving 17 bases between them. Germline loops: CDR1 MDHEN, CDR2 SYDVKM.